The T cell receptor beta chain described here comes from a study of radiotherapy plus CTLA-4 blockade in lung cancer. On the study more broadly: Objective responses emerged in 18% of patients, and roughly 30% attained disease control. Whole-study results and caveats: Following radiotherapy plus ipilimumab, tumor-derived TCR clones expanded in the blood.

Clones were sequenced by immunoSEQ multiplex PCR, and TCRdb holds only the in-frame ones, with some missing. The sample has more than 95,000 clones; just under 80% are singletons. This clone occurred a few times. The antigen is unknown. CDR3 length: 18 residues. V shed 0 bases and J 0 bases; nucleotides not matched to a gene: 10. Germline loops: CDR1 SGHRS, CDR2 YFSETQ. V is TRBV5-1 and J is TRBJ1-1; 8 nucleotides line up with TRBD1. This sequence was found in a human donor with non-small cell lung cancer who had a partial response to radiotherapy plus ipilimumab. The specimen was peripheral blood, collected from a patient treated with radiotherapy plus ipilimumab. The DNA of the CDR3 is TGCGCCAGCAGCTTGGTCGGAGGACAGGGAGGCGTGAACACTGAAGCTTTCTTT. It yields the protein CASSLVGGQGGVNTEAFF.